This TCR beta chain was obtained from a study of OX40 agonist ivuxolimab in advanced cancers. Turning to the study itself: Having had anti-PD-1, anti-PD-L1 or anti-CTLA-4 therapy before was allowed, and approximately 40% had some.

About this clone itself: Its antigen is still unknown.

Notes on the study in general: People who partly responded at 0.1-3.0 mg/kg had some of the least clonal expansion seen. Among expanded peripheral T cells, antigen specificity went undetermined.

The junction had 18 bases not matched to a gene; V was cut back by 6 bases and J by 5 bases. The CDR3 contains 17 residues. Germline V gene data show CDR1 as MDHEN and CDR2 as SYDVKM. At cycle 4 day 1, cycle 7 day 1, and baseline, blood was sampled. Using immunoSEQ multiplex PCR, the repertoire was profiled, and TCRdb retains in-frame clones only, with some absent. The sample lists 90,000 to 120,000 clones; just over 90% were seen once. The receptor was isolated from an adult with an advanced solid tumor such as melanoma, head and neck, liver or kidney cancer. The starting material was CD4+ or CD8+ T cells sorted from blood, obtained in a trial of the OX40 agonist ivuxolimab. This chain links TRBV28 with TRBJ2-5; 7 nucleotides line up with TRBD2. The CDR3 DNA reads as TGTGCCAGCAGCACTAGGAGGGAGGGCCTGGGGGATGAGACCCAGTACTTC. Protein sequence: CASSTRREGLGDETQYF.